A selection of T cell receptor beta chains follows, all from one sample in a study of shared clonotypes between healthy human individuals. Data came from immunoSEQ multiplex PCR; TCRdb stores just in-frame clones and leaves some out. The sample gives some 2.1 million clones, around 93% of which show up once; roughly 1.7% is in the top ten. Sequencing was carried out using naive CD8+ T cells from PBMCs. All receptors come from a man aged 18-30 years in good health. Some clones in this sample may be carry-over from other donors' samples. Each CDR3 is given with its conserved first and last residue. D genes are given only for firm matches.

j_call: TRBJ2-1
d_call: NA
v_call: TRBV28
cdr3_aa: CASSSLNEQFF
cdr3_nt: TGTGCCAGCAGTTCCCTCAATGAGCAGTTCTTC

j_call: TRBJ2-1
d_call: NA
v_call: TRBV5-1
cdr3_aa: CASTAAGSPYNEQFF
cdr3_nt: TGCGCCAGCACCGCCGCGGGCAGCCCGTACAATGAGCAGTTCTTC

j_call: TRBJ2-1
d_call: TRBD1
v_call: TRBV2
cdr3_aa: CASTEMDRYTYNEQFF
cdr3_nt: TGTGCCAGCACCGAGATGGACAGGTATACCTACAATGAGCAGTTCTTC

j_call: TRBJ2-2
d_call: TRBD1
v_call: TRBV28
cdr3_aa: CASSRAGGTGELFF
cdr3_nt: TGTGCCAGCAGCCGGGCAGGGGGTACCGGGGAGCTGTTTTTT

j_call: TRBJ1-2
d_call: NA
v_call: TRBV5-4
cdr3_aa: CASGSKQGLWYGYTF
cdr3_nt: TGTGCCAGCGGGTCAAAACAGGGATTGTGGTATGGCTACACCTTC

j_call: TRBJ2-7
d_call: NA
v_call: TRBV10-1
cdr3_aa: CASTGPSEQYF
cdr3_nt: TGCGCCAGCACTGGTCCCAGCGAGCAGTACTTC

j_call: TRBJ1-5
d_call: TRBD1
v_call: TRBV19
cdr3_aa: CASSTDREGLQPQHF
cdr3_nt: TGTGCCAGTAGTACCGACAGGGAGGGGCTCCAGCCCCAGCATTTT

j_call: TRBJ1-5
d_call: NA
v_call: TRBV1
cdr3_aa: CTSSLLTGTGEPYSNQPQHF
cdr3_nt: TGCACCAGCAGCCTCCTCACCGGGACAGGAGAGCCTTATAGCAATCAGCCCCAGCATTTT

j_call: TRBJ2-7
d_call: NA
v_call: TRBV9
cdr3_aa: CASSSYSGTGPYEQYF
cdr3_nt: TGTGCCAGCAGCTCCTATTCCGGGACCGGACCCTACGAGCAGTACTTC

j_call: TRBJ1-1
d_call: NA
v_call: TRBV15
cdr3_aa: CATSRGGGNTEAFF
cdr3_nt: TGTGCCACCAGCAGAGGAGGGGGTAACACTGAAGCTTTCTTT

j_call: TRBJ2-1
d_call: NA
v_call: TRBV9
cdr3_aa: CASSGSFSGWAYNEQFF
cdr3_nt: TGTGCCAGCAGCGGTTCCTTTTCAGGGTGGGCCTACAATGAGCAGTTCTTC

j_call: TRBJ2-3
d_call: NA
v_call: TRBV19
cdr3_aa: CASRERFGDTQYF
cdr3_nt: TGTGCCAGTAGGGAGAGGTTCGGAGATACGCAGTATTTT

j_call: TRBJ1-4
d_call: TRBD1
v_call: TRBV5-4
cdr3_aa: CASSLQGATNEKLFF
cdr3_nt: TGTGCCAGCAGCTTGCAGGGGGCAACTAATGAAAAACTGTTTTTT

j_call: TRBJ2-7
d_call: TRBD2
v_call: TRBV6-5
cdr3_aa: CASSYGTSVTYEQYF
cdr3_nt: TGTGCCAGCAGTTACGGGACTAGCGTAACCTACGAGCAGTACTTC

j_call: TRBJ1-2
d_call: NA
v_call: TRBV20-1
cdr3_aa: CSAGRIYGYTF
cdr3_nt: TGCAGTGCCGGGAGGATCTATGGCTACACCTTC

j_call: TRBJ2-5
d_call: TRBD2
v_call: TRBV9
cdr3_aa: CASSDGTSKETQYF
cdr3_nt: TGTGCCAGCAGCGATGGGACTAGCAAGGAGACCCAGTACTTC

j_call: TRBJ2-1
d_call: NA
v_call: TRBV7-2
cdr3_aa: CASSLLVASYNEQFF
cdr3_nt: TGTGCCAGCAGCTTACTGGTGGCGTCCTACAATGAGCAGTTCTTC

j_call: TRBJ1-4
d_call: NA
v_call: TRBV25-1
cdr3_aa: CASSEFGPASNEKLFF
cdr3_nt: TGTGCCAGCAGTGAATTCGGTCCAGCCTCTAATGAAAAACTGTTTTTT

j_call: TRBJ2-7
d_call: NA
v_call: TRBV9
cdr3_aa: CASSPSGASYEQYF
cdr3_nt: TGTGCCAGCAGCCCATCGGGAGCCTCCTACGAGCAGTACTTC

j_call: TRBJ2-1
d_call: TRBD1
v_call: TRBV15
cdr3_aa: CATSRGPLGGEGHNEQFF
cdr3_nt: TGTGCCACCAGCAGAGGTCCTCTAGGGGGCGAGGGACACAATGAGCAGTTCTTC

j_call: TRBJ1-1
d_call: NA
v_call: TRBV27
cdr3_aa: CASSPLAEPNTEAFF
cdr3_nt: TGTGCCAGCAGTCCCCTTGCAGAACCGAACACTGAAGCTTTCTTT

j_call: TRBJ1-2
d_call: NA
v_call: TRBV19
cdr3_aa: CASNRIESLYGYTF
cdr3_nt: TGTGCCAGTAATCGGATAGAATCTCTCTATGGCTACACCTTC